These T cell receptor beta chains were read from a single sample in a study of cytomegalovirus exposure and HLA in healthy donors. Here immunoSEQ multiplex PCR was the method, and the copy in TCRdb shows in-frame clones only, minus some. Here the sample spans about 120,000 clones, more than 60% being singletons. The specimen was PBMCs. These TCRs come from a woman in her thirties or forties in good health and CMV-seropositive. The CDR3 runs from the conserved cysteine through the conserved F or W. A D gene is named only where the DNA matches it firmly. A clone size is listed for some rows: how often the clone was seen (once, few, many), or a class if it is expanded.

len	abundance	d_gene	j_gene	v_gene	CDR3nt	CDR3aa
14	-	-	TRBJ2-7	TRBV7-2	TGTGCCAGCAGCCCCTCGACAGACCACTACGAGCAGTACTTC	CASSPSTDHYEQYF
14	once	TRBD2	TRBJ2-5	TRBV5-1	TGCGCCAGCAGCTCGGGAGGATACCAAGAGACCCAGTACTTC	CASSSGGYQETQYF
12	-	TRBD2	TRBJ2-7	TRBV2	TGTGCCAGCGGGGGAGGGTCCTACGAGCAGTACTTC	CASGGGSYEQYF
14	-	TRBD1	TRBJ1-1	TRBV7-3	TGTGCCAGCAGCTTAGGACAGGGGAGCACTGAAGCTTTCTTT	CASSLGQGSTEAFF
13	-	TRBD2	TRBJ2-7	TRBV6-1	TGTGCCAGCAGTGTTCGGGGAGCGGGGGAGCAGTACTTC	CASSVRGAGEQYF
14	-	-	TRBJ1-4	TRBV7-9	TGTGCCAGCAGCTTGGGGGGGTATAATGAAAAACTGTTTTTT	CASSLGGYNEKLFF
14	-	TRBD2	TRBJ2-5	TRBV7-9	TGTGCCAGCAGCTTGGGACTAGGGGGAGAGACCCAGTACTTC	CASSLGLGGETQYF
13	-	TRBD1	TRBJ1-2	TRBV2	TGTGCCAGCAGTGTCACAGGGGGCGAAGGCTACACCTTC	CASSVTGGEGYTF
16	-	-	TRBJ2-1	TRBV27	TGTGCCAGCACCCTCCCCAGAGGGCCAATAGTCGATGAGCAGTTCTTC	CASTLPRGPIVDEQFF
17	-	-	TRBJ2-2	TRBV5-1	TGCGCCAGCAGCTGGCTTAACGGCGGGGTTGGCACCGGGGAGCTGTTTTTT	CASSWLNGGVGTGELFF
16	-	-	TRBJ1-1	TRBV4-3	TGCGCCAGCAGCCAAGATCCAAGTCCCGGGAACACTGAAGCTTTCTTT	CASSQDPSPGNTEAFF
13	once	TRBD1	TRBJ2-3	TRBV6-4	TGTGCCAGCTCCTCTACAGGGGTAGATACGCAGTATTTT	CASSSTGVDTQYF
12	once	-	TRBJ1-4	TRBV11-2	TGTGCCAGCAGTCAAAGTGGGGGGAAACTGTTTTTT	CASSQSGGKLFF
17	-	TRBD2	TRBJ2-6	TRBV19	TGTGCCAGTAGCCAGGCTGCGGGGGATTCTGGGGCCAACGTCCTGACTTTC	CASSQAAGDSGANVLTF
15	-	TRBD2	TRBJ2-5	TRBV14	TGTGCCAGCAGCCAGGGACTAGCTCTGCAAGAGACCCAGTACTTC	CASSQGLALQETQYF
14	-	TRBD2	TRBJ2-3	TRBV6-4	TGTGCCAGCAGTGCTAGCGGGAGTTCAGATACGCAGTATTTT	CASSASGSSDTQYF
15	-	TRBD2	TRBJ2-3	TRBV9	TGTGCCAGCAGCGTAGCAGCGGGGAGGGCAGATACGCAGTATTTT	CASSVAAGRADTQYF
13	-	-	TRBJ2-7	TRBV2	TGTGCCAGCGCCAATCCAGGTTTCTACGAGCAGTACTTC	CASANPGFYEQYF
14	-	-	TRBJ1-2	TRBV6-5	TGTGCCAGCAGTTACTCGACAGGCGATGGGGGCTACACCTTC	CASSYSTGDGGYTF
15	-	-	TRBJ2-7	TRBV15	TGTGCCACCAGCACTAATGTTGGCGGGGACTACGAGCAGTACTTC	CATSTNVGGDYEQYF
15	-	TRBD2	TRBJ2-7	TRBV7-2	TGTGCCAGCAGCGGCGGACTAGCGGGAGGGAGCGAGCAGTACTTC	CASSGGLAGGSEQYF
14	-	-	TRBJ2-7	TRBV19	TGTGCCAGTAGCGAAACTGGGGGGATCGGCGAGCAGTACTTC	CASSETGGIGEQYF
13	-	-	TRBJ1-1	TRBV5-1	TGCGCCAGCAGCGGGGGGGGTGCGACTGAAGCTTTCTTT	CASSGGGATEAFF
16	-	TRBD1	TRBJ1-4	TRBV6-5	TGTGCCAGCAGTTACTCCTACAGGGGATCTAATGAAAAACTGTTTTTT	CASSYSYRGSNEKLFF
13	-	-	TRBJ1-2	TRBV27	TGTGCCAGCAGTTTAAAGGGGAGGTATGGCTACACCTTC	CASSLKGRYGYTF
15	-	-	TRBJ2-3	TRBV5-5	TGTGCCAGCAGCGATCCAGGGGTAGGCACAGATACGCAGTATTTT	CASSDPGVGTDTQYF
17	-	TRBD1	TRBJ1-1	TRBV5-1	TGCGCCAGCAGCTTGGATCGACAGGGGCGGGAGAACACTGAAGCTTTCTTT	CASSLDRQGRENTEAFF
14	-	TRBD1	TRBJ1-1	TRBV2	TGTGCCAGCAGTGAAGCCGGGACAGGGCATCAAGCTTTCTTT	CASSEAGTGHQAFF
13	-	-	TRBJ2-1	TRBV30	TGTGCCTGGAGAACAGGAGCTGGGAATGAGCAGTTCTTC	CAWRTGAGNEQFF
11	-	-	TRBJ2-1	TRBV5-1	TGCGCCAGCAGCTTGGTAGATGAGCAGTTCTTC	CASSLVDEQFF
16	-	-	TRBJ1-1	TRBV2	TGTGCCAGCAGGGCACCACACGACAGCTTGAACACTGAAGCTTTCTTT	CASRAPHDSLNTEAFF
13	-	-	TRBJ2-5	TRBV5-1	TGCGCCAGCAGCTCCCACAACGAAGAGACCCAGTACTTC	CASSSHNEETQYF
12	-	TRBD1	TRBJ1-1	TRBV6-5	TGTGCCAGCAGTCTAAACAGGGGGGAAGCTTTCTTT	CASSLNRGEAFF
16	-	TRBD2	TRBJ2-5	TRBV27	TGTGCCAGCAGTTTATCGACTAGCGGCGTATTGGAGACCCAGTACTTC	CASSLSTSGVLETQYF
14	-	-	TRBJ1-2	TRBV6-6	TGTGCCAGCAGTTACAGGGGTTTTAACTATGGCTACACCTTC	CASSYRGFNYGYTF
15	once	-	TRBJ2-3	TRBV5-1	TGCGCCAGCAGCGGGGGGACCTCCGGGACAGATACGCAGTATTTT	CASSGGTSGTDTQYF
15	-	TRBD2	TRBJ2-7	TRBV7-3	TGTGCCAGCAGCTTATCTAGCGGGAGGGCGGACGAGCAGTACTTC	CASSLSSGRADEQYF
13	-	TRBD1	TRBJ1-1	TRBV2	TGTGCCACTTTCCGGGACAGGGGGGCTGAAGCTTTCTTT	CATFRDRGAEAFF
17	-	TRBD2	TRBJ2-7	TRBV10-3	TGTGCCATCAGTGCCATGACTAGCGGGGCCTTTGATGGGGAGCAGTACTTC	CAISAMTSGAFDGEQYF
16	-	-	TRBJ1-2	TRBV21-1	TGTGCCAGCAGCAGAAAGGGGGGACAGGCCCGGAGGGGCTACACCTTC	CASSRKGGQARRGYTF
17	-	TRBD2	TRBJ2-1	TRBV7-6	TGTGCCAGCAGGGATTTAGCGGGGGGGCCTTGGAGGAATGAGCAGTTCTTC	CASRDLAGGPWRNEQFF
14	-	-	TRBJ2-2	TRBV5-6	TGTGCCAGCAGCTTGACTAGCTACACCGGGGAGCTGTTTTTT	CASSLTSYTGELFF
19	-	TRBD2	TRBJ2-5	TRBV5-8	TGTGCCAGCAGCTTGGGGATGGGACTAGCGGGAGTGTACCAAGAGACCCAGTACTTC	CASSLGMGLAGVYQETQYF
17	-	-	TRBJ1-2	TRBV2	TGTGCCAGCAGTGAGGCACCCTCCCCGTTATCGAACTATGGCTACACCTTC	CASSEAPSPLSNYGYTF
16	-	TRBD1	TRBJ2-4	TRBV14	TGTGCCAGCAGCCCGGGACAGGGGTCGAGGGGAAACATTCAGTACTTC	CASSPGQGSRGNIQYF
12	-	-	TRBJ2-7	TRBV18	TGTGCCAGCTCACACAGGGCGTACGAGCAGTACTTC	CASSHRAYEQYF
13	-	TRBD2	TRBJ2-7	TRBV2	TGTGCCAGCAAAGGAGAGGGGAGGGACGAGCAGTACTTC	CASKGEGRDEQYF
15	-	TRBD2	TRBJ2-5	TRBV27	TGTGCCAGCAGGGCGGGGGGGAAGGGACAAGAGACCCAGTACTTC	CASRAGGKGQETQYF
15	-	TRBD1	TRBJ1-2	TRBV19	TGTGCCAGTAACGATCCCGGGACAGCTAACTATGGCTACACCTTC	CASNDPGTANYGYTF
15	-	-	TRBJ2-3	TRBV18	TGTGCCAGCTCACCAGTCGACATAGACACAGATACGCAGTATTTT	CASSPVDIDTDTQYF
14	few	TRBD1	TRBJ1-5	TRBV2	TGTGCCAGCAGACCGGACAGGGTGAATCAGCCCCAGCATTTT	CASRPDRVNQPQHF
16	-	-	TRBJ2-3	TRBV9	TGTGCCAGCAGCGTGACGGCGGGGAAATACACAGATACGCAGTATTTT	CASSVTAGKYTDTQYF
13	-	-	TRBJ1-2	TRBV2	TGTGCCAGCAGTGACAGGGGTGGATATGGCTACACCTTC	CASSDRGGYGYTF
21	-	TRBD2	TRBJ2-1	TRBV4-3	TGCGCCAGCAGCCAAGATCTTGCGGGAGGGCCATTCCCAAACTCCTACAATGAGCAGTTCTTC	CASSQDLAGGPFPNSYNEQFF
13	few	TRBD1	TRBJ1-1	TRBV29-1	TGCAGCGGGGGAGACAGGGTTAACACTGAAGCTTTCTTT	CSGGDRVNTEAFF
14	-	-	TRBJ2-5	TRBV5-1	TGCGCCAGCGGTAAAGAAGAAGATGGGGGGATCCAGTACTTC	CASGKEEDGGIQYF
14	-	TRBD1	TRBJ2-3	TRBV11-1	TGTGCCAGCAGCTGGGACAGCTCCACAGATACGCAGTATTTT	CASSWDSSTDTQYF
14	few	TRBD1	TRBJ1-2	TRBV6-6	TGTGCCAGCACTTTTGGGGGGACAGGATATGGCTACACCTTC	CASTFGGTGYGYTF